These 14 T cell receptor beta chains came from one sample sequenced in a study of monozygotic twins with inflammatory bowel disease. TCRdb re-called the 5' RACE reads; one entry per CDR3 protein, DNA not given. The sample yields about 330,000 distinct CDR3 sequences, of which the top ten take up roughly 2%. Sequencing was carried out using blood. The source of these receptors is a human donor with ulcerative colitis or Crohn's disease, or a healthy co-twin of an affected twin (not recorded which).

The chain employs TRBV12-3 or TRBV12-4 and TRBJ2-6; the D call of TRBD2 rests on TCRdb alone, since no DNA is present to check it. This CDR3 contains 17 residues. The CDR3 spells CASSLGTSGSGANVLTF.

The chain recombines TRBV5-1 with TRBJ2-5; no DNA is available, so the TRBD1 call from TCRdb remains unchecked. The CDR3 runs to 15 residues. The germline V gene encodes CDR1 SGHRS and CDR2 YFSETQ. CDR3 region: CASSKGTGVGETQYF.

V and J are TRBV27 and TRBJ2-1; TCRdb gives TRBD1 as the D gene, but with no DNA this cannot be confirmed. Germline assignment: CDR1 MNHEY and CDR2 SMNVEV (reference sequence). The CDR3 totals 16 residues. CDR3 sequence reads: CASSQRQVISYNEQFF.

The chain carries TRBV15 and TRBJ2-1; absent DNA, TCRdb's TRBD1 call cannot be checked. Looked up from germline, CDR1 is LNHNV and CDR2 is YYDKDF (reference sequence). The CDR3 extends over 16 amino acids. The CDR3 here is CATSRKGILNYNEQFF.

CDR3 protein: CSVERTMNTEAFF. The chain carries TRBV29-1 and TRBJ1-1. The CDR3 runs to 13 residues. Germline V gives CDR1 SQVTM, CDR2 ANQGSEA. The complete variable domain, with remaining parts taken from reference TRBV29-1 and TRBJ1-1, reads SAVISQKPSRDICQRGTSLTIQCQVDSQVTMMFWYRQQPGQSLTLIATANQGSEATYESGFVIDKFPISRPNLTFSTLTVSNMSPEDSSIYLCSVERTMNTEAFFGQGTRLTVV.

This chain uses TRBV7-2 with TRBJ2-7; lacking DNA, the TRBD1 call made by TCRdb goes unchecked. The germline V gene encodes CDR1 SGHTA and CDR2 FQGNSA. This CDR3 comprises 14 residues. The CDR3 protein is CASSPDRFSYEQYF.

The CDR3 sequence is CASSQGEGADTQYF. The chain links TRBV7-7 to TRBJ2-3; lacking DNA, the TRBD2 call made by TCRdb goes unchecked. Germline loops: CDR1 SSHAT, CDR2 FNYEAQ (reference sequence). This CDR3 is 14 amino acids long.

This chain connects TRBV12-3 or TRBV12-4 to TRBJ1-2. This CDR3 comprises 15 residues. This chain's CDR3 is CASTPSGTGTYGYTF.

The chain couples TRBV12-3 or TRBV12-4 to TRBJ2-7. The CDR3 spans 14 residues. The CDR3 loop reads CASSLARVPYEQYF.

CDR3 sequence: CSVERTQETQYF. V and J are TRBV29-1 and TRBJ2-5. CDR1 is SQVTM, CDR2 ANQGSEA, per germline. The CDR3 loop spans 12 amino acids.

The chain has TRBV28 and TRBJ1-1. This CDR3 is built from 12 residues. Germline-derived CDR1 and CDR2 are MDHEN and SYDVKM. The CDR3 sequence is CASKLVDTEAFF.

This chain connects TRBV5-1 to TRBJ2-2; TCRdb picks TRBD1, but there is no DNA to check that call. Germline V CDR1 and CDR2: SGHRS, YFSETQ. The length of the CDR3 is 16 residues. The CDR3 here is CASTPGQGINTGELFF.

The chain is built from TRBV21-1 and TRBJ2-1. TRBV21-1 is deemed a pseudogene. The CDR3 totals 16 residues. CDR3 sequence: CASSNLTENSYNEQFF.

This rearrangement joins TRBV19 to TRBJ1-5. The germline V gene has CDR1 LNHDA and CDR2 SQIVND (reference sequence). The CDR3 contains 22 residues. The CDR3 here is CASSISAWEGPGLGTSNQPQHF.